This T cell receptor (beta chain) was identified in a study of memory CD4+ T cells and cytomegalovirus serostatus. Overall study context: This sample comes from healthy Belgian adults, roughly 9 CMV seropositive, around 26 seronegative.

Per germline, CDR1 MRHNA and CDR2 SNTAGT. The CDR3 is 15 residues long. With 6 bases clipped from V and 1 base from J, the junction kept 6 bases outside the gene matches. Here immunoSEQ multiplex PCR was the method, and the copy in TCRdb shows in-frame clones only, minus some. The sample shows about 58,000 clones, about four fifths of them seen only once. Single viable CD3+CD4+CD8-CD45RO+ cells were sorted as the memory CD4+ T cells. Positive selection with CD4 microbeads enriched total CD4+ T cells. The origin of this receptor is an adult in good health and CMV-seronegative. Some clones in this sample may be carry-over from other donors' samples. This chain links TRBV6-4 with TRBJ2-1; 7 bases line up with TRBD2. The specimen was memory CD4+ T cells from blood. DNA of the CDR3: TGTGCCAGCAGCGTGAGCGGGGTGTCCTACAATGAGCAGTTCTTC. It is translated as CASSVSGVSYNEQFF.